One sample yielded the 3 T cell receptor beta chains listed below, sequenced in a study of shared clonotypes between healthy human individuals. Profiling relied on immunoSEQ multiplex PCR, and the TCRdb table lists in-frame clones only, not all of them. The sample carries over a million clones, 95% to 97% recorded once. The specimen was naive CD4+ T cells sorted from blood. Stated subset: CD45RA+ positively selected. The receptor set was obtained from a young man in good health.

This clone was detected only once. The gene calls are TRBV6-4 and TRBJ1-5; 10 positions match TRBD1. Trimming at V came to 6 bases and at J to 9 bases, leaving 8 bases not matched to a gene. Germline loops: CDR1 MRHNA, CDR2 SNTAGT. The CDR3 is 14 residues long. CDR3 bases: TGTGCCAGCAGAGTCGGGACAGGGGTCGGGCCCCAGCATTTT. Its translation is CASRVGTGVGPQHF.

On this clone itself: The same CDR3 can be traced to other DNA sequences in this sample. The CDR3 protein is CASSPGYEQYF. CDR3 coding DNA: TGTGCCAGCAGCCCGGGCTACGAGCAGTACTTC. The chain joins TRBV7-6 to TRBJ2-7; D is ambiguous. The length of the CDR3 is 11 residues. Trimming left V 5 bases short and J 3 bases short, with 5 bases between. From germline, CDR1 is SGHVS and CDR2 FNYEAQ.

As to this clone: Other DNA variants within this sample encode the same CDR3. The chain carries TRBV20-1 and TRBJ2-5; D is unclear. The V gene lost 1 base and the J gene lost 5 bases, with 5 bases spanning the gap. The CDR3 consists of 11 residues. The germline CDR1 and CDR2 sequences are DFQATT and SNEGSKA (reference sequence). DNA for the CDR3: TGCAGTGCTAGAGCGATGGAGACCCAGTACTTC. Its protein product is CSARAMETQYF.